The sequence of this TCR beta chain was determined in a study of cytomegalovirus exposure and HLA in healthy donors. Study observations and caveats: Analysis was carried out at a later point, and it linked a missense DCLRE1C variant to TCR beta V- and J-gene trimming. Data from an earlier analysis indicated that most TCR beta V segments were productive either about 87% or about 30% of the time. Cytomegalovirus status, reportedly, was diagnosed with high specificity and sensitivity by the classifier.

CDR1 is SQVTM, CDR2 ANQGSEA, per germline. The ends lost 1 base at V and 3 bases at J; junction bases unmatched: 5. This CDR3 is 16 amino acids long. Vbeta (60) and Jbeta (13) primers were used in the PCR. Sequencing was performed with immunoSEQ multiplex PCR; in TCRdb, only in-frame clones are kept and a portion is missing. Its table lists about 110,000 clones. A remark on this clone: Its antigen is not known.

What was sequenced was PBMCs. V gene TRBV29-1 combines with J gene TRBJ2-2, with 10 positions matching TRBD1. The clonotype originates from a man aged 35-49 years in good health and CMV-seropositive. The DNA of the CDR3 is TGCAGCGTTGAAGGTCGGACAGGGGGGTACACCGGGGAGCTGTTTTTT. It is translated as CSVEGRTGGYTGELFF.